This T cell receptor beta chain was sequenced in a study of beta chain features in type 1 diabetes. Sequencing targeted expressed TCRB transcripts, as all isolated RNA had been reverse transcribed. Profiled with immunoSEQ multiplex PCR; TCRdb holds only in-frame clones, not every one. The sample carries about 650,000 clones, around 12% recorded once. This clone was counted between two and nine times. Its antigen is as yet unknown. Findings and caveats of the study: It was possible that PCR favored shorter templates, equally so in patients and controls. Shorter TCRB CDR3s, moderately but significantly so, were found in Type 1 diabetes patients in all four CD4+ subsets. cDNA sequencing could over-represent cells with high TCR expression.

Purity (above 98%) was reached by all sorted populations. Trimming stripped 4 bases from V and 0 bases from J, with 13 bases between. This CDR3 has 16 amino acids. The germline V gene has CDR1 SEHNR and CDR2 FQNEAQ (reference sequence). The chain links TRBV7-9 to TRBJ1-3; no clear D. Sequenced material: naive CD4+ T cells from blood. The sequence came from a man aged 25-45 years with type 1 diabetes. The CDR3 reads CASSSNSYFSGNTIYF. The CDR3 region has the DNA TGTGCCAGCAGCTCTAACTCTTACTTCTCTGGAAACACCATATATTTT.